This T cell receptor beta chain comes out of a study of patients and donors after allogeneic stem cell transplantation. The CDR3 runs to 16 residues. Per germline, CDR1 SEHNR and CDR2 FQNEAQ (reference sequence). The V and J ends lost 4 bases and 6 bases, in that order; junction bases with no gene match: 11. MiXCR, applied by TCRdb to the RT-PCR reads, yields one record per CDR3 protein. The sample records about a million distinct CDR3 sequences, under 20% being singletons. This clonotype was counted between two and nine times. This chain connects TRBV7-9 to TRBJ1-2; TRBD1 agrees at 10 bases. The receptor was isolated from a human donor who was either an allogeneic HSCT recipient or a stem cell or donor lymphocyte infusion donor (not recorded which). It is not recorded whose cells these are; they may come from a transplant donor. Input material: blood, either unsorted or a sorted T cell fraction (not recorded which). The CDR3: CASSSYPGQGINGYTF. The DNA for the CDR3 is TGTGCCAGCAGCTCCTACCCGGGACAGGGGATAAATGGCTACACCTTC.